Sequencing of this TCR beta chain was carried out in a study of Ad26.COV2.S vaccination and SARS-CoV-2 variants. Study information: Donor was one of the participants in the Ad26.COV2.S arm of the COV1001 trial. Into the muscle, Ad26.COV2.S was dosed once or twice, 56 days apart.

Treatment here: some 20 received Ad26.COV2.S at low or high dose, single or two shots; about five received placebo; per-sample allocation not given. Collection of samples fell on day 63 after the first vaccine or placebo injection. Only in-frame clones appear in the TCRdb table, and some are missing; sequencing was by immunoSEQ multiplex PCR. The table includes some 400,000 clones, around 91% detected once. About this clone: Its antigen is unknown.

The V and J ends lost 8 bases and 0 bases respectively, with 14 bases between them. The CDR3 length is 15 residues. Germline V CDR1 and CDR2: SNHLY, FYNNEI. Study results and limitations: Non-spike TCR breadth was similar in vaccine and placebo recipients. The authors reported substantial breadth in spike-specific CD8+ and CD4+ T cell responses after vaccination.

This receptor was taken from a person aged 18 to 59 who received the Ad26.COV2.S COVID-19 vaccine or a placebo. This chain links TRBV2 with TRBJ1-5, with unresolved D. The material sequenced was peripheral blood, taken in a trial of Ad26.COV2.S vaccine versus placebo. This CDR3 is CASQTSDDSNQPQHF. The CDR3 nucleotides read TGTGCCAGCCAGACGTCCGACGATAGCAATCAGCCCCAGCATTTT.